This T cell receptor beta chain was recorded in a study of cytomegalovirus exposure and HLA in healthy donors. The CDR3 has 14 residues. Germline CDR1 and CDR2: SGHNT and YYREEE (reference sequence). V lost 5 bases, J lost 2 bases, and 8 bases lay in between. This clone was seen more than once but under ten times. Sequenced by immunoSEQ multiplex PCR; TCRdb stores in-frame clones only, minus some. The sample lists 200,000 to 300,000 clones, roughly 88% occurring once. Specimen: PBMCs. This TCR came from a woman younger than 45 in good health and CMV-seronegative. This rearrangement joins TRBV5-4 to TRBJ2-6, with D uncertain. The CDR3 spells CASRKEAGANVLTF. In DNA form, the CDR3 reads TGTGCCAGCAGAAAGGAAGCTGGGGCCAACGTCCTGACTTTC.